This TCR beta chain was sequenced in a study of cytomegalovirus exposure and HLA in healthy donors. Study-wide findings and caveats: The classifier reportedly diagnosed cytomegalovirus status with high sensitivity and specificity. In vitro confirmation showed three CMV-associated chains to be CMV antigen specific.

Sequenced by immunoSEQ multiplex PCR; TCRdb stores in-frame clones only, minus some. This sample has tens of thousands of clones, with just under 95% found just once. Germline loops: CDR1 SGHVS, CDR2 FQNEAQ. V gave up 5 bases and J gave up 3 bases, with 12 bases separating them. CDR3 length: 14 residues. A remark on this clone: Its antigen remains unknown.

The approximately 120-subject validation cohort, separate from the approximately 670-subject first cohort, included the donors. The genes are TRBV7-8 and TRBJ2-3; tentative D call: TRBD1 (5 bases). The clonotype originates from a man in his late teens or twenties in good health and CMV-seronegative. The sequencing sample was made of PBMCs. CDR3 residues: CASSPVSGTDTQYF. In nucleotides, the CDR3 is TGTGCCAGCAGCCCGGTCTCAGGGACAGATACGCAGTATTTT.